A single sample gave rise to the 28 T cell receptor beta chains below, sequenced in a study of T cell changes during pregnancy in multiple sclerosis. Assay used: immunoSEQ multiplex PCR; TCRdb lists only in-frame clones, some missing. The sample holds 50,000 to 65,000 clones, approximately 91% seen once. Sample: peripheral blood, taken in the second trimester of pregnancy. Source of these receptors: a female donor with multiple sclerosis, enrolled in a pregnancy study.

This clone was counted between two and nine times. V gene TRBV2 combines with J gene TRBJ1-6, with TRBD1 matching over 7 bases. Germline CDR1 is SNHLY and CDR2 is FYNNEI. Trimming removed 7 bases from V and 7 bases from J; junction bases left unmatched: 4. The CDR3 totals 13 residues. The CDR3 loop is CASKGARNSPLHF. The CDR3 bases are TGTGCCAGCAAGGGGGCTCGGAATTCACCCCTCCACTTT.

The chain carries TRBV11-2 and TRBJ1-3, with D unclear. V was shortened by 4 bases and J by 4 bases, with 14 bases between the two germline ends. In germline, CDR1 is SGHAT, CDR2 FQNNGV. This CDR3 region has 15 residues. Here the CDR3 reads CASSSTRTGGNTIYF. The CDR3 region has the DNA TGTGCCAGCAGCTCTACCCGGACTGGGGGAAACACCATATATTTT.

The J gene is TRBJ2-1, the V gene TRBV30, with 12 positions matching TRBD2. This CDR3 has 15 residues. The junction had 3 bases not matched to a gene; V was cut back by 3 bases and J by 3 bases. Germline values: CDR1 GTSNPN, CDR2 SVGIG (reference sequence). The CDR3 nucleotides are TGTGCCTGGAGCGCACTAGCGGGGGGCTACAATGAGCAGTTCTTC. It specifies CAWSALAGGYNEQFF.

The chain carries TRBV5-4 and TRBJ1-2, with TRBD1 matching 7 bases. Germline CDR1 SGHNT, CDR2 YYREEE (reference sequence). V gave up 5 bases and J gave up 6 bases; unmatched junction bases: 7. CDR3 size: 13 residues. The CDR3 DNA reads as TGTGCCAGCAGGGCCGGGACAGAGAATGGCTACACCTTC. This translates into CASRAGTENGYTF.

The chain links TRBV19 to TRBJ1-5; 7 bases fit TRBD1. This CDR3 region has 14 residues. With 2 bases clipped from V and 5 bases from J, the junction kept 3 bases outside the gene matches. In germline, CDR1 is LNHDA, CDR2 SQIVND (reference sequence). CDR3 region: CASSIRGRDQPQHF. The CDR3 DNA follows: TGTGCCAGTAGTATAAGGGGGCGCGATCAGCCCCAGCATTTT.

The CDR3 nucleotides are TGCGCCAGCAGCCCCGCGAGCCTCTACGAGCAGTACTTC. Amino acid sequence: CASSPASLYEQYF. The chain combines TRBV5-1 with TRBJ2-7, with D unresolved. With 4 bases removed from V and 3 bases from J, the gap between germline ends came to 11 bases. The CDR3 sequence is 13 residues long. Germline values: CDR1 SGHRS, CDR2 YFSETQ.

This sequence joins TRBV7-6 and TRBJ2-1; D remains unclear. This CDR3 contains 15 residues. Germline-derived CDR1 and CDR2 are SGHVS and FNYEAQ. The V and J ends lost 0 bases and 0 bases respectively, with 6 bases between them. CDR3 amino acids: CASSLAIYSYNEQFF. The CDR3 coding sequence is TGTGCCAGCAGCTTAGCGATCTACTCCTACAATGAGCAGTTCTTC.

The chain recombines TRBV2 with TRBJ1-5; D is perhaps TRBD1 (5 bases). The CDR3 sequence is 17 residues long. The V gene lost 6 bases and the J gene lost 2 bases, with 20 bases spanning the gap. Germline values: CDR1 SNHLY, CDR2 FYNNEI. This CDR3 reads CASRPLPQGLGNQPQHF. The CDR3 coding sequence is TGTGCCAGCAGACCCTTGCCCCAGGGCTTGGGCAATCAGCCCCAGCATTTT.

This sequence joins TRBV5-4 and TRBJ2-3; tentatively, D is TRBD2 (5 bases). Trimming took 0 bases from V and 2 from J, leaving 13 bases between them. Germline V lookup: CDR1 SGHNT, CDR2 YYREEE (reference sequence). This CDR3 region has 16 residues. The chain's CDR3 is CASSLGKLGYTDTQYF. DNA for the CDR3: TGTGCCAGCAGCTTGGGAAAACTAGGTTACACAGATACGCAGTATTTT.

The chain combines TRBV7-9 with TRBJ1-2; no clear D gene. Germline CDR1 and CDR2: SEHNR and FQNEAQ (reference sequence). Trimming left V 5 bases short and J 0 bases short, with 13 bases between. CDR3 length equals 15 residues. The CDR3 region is CASSATDTPNYGYTF. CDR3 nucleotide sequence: TGTGCCAGCAGCGCCACAGACACTCCTAACTATGGCTACACCTTC.

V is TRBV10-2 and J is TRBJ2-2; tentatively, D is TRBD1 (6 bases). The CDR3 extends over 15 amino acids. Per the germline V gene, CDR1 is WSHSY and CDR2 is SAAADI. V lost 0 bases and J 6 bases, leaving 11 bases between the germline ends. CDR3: CASSESWGRAGELFF. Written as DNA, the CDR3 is TGCGCCAGCAGTGAGTCATGGGGGCGGGCCGGGGAGCTGTTTTTT.

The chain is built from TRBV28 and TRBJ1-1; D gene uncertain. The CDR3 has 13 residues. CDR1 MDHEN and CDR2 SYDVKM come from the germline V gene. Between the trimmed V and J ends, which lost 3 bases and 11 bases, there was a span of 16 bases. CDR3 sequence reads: CASSLPGRVSAFF. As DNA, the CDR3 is TGTGCCAGCAGTTTGCCGGGGAGGGTGTCGGCTTTCTTT.

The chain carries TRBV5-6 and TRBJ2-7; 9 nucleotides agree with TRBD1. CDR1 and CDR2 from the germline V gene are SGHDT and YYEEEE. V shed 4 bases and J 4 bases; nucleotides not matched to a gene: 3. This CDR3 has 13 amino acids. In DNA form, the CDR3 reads TGTGCCAGCAGCGCGGGACAGGGTTACGAGCAGTACTTC. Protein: CASSAGQGYEQYF.

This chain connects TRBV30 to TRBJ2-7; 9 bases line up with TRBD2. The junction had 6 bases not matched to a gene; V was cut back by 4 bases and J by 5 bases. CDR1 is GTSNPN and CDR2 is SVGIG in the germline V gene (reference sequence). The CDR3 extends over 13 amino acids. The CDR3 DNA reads TGTGCCTGGACTCGCGGGGGGGCCCACGAGCAGTACTTC. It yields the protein CAWTRGGAHEQYF. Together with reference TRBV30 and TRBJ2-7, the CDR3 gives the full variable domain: SQTIHQWPATLVQPVGSPLSLECTVEGTSNPNLYWYRQAAGRGLQLLFYSVGIGQISSEVPQNLSASRPQDRQFILSSKKLLLSDSGFYLCAWTRGGAHEQYFGPGTRLTVT.

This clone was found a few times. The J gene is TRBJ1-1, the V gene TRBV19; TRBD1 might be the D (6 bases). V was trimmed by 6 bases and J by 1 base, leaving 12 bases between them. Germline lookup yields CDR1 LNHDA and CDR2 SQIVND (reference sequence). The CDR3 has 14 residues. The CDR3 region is CASSLIRGNTEAFF. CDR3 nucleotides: TGTGCCAGTAGCCTCATCAGGGGGAACACTGAAGCTTTCTTT.

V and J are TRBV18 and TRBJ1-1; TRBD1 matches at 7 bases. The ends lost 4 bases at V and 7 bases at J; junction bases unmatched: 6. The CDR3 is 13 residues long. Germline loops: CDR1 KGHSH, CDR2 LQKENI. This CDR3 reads CASSRQGWDEAFF. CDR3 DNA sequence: TGTGCCAGCTCACGACAGGGTTGGGATGAAGCTTTCTTT.

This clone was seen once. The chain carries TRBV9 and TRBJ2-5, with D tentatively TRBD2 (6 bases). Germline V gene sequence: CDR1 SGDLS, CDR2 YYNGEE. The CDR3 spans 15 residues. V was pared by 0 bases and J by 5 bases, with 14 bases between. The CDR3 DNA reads TGTGCCAGCAGCGTAGACGGACTACCCCGGGAGACCCAGTACTTC. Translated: CASSVDGLPRETQYF.

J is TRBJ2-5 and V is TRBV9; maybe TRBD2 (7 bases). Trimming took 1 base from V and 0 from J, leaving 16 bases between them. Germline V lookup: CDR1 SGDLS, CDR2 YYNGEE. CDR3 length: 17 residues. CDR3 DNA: TGTGCCAGCAGCGTAAGGGGGGGGGAGGGATACCAAGAGACCCAGTACTTC. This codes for CASSVRGGEGYQETQYF.

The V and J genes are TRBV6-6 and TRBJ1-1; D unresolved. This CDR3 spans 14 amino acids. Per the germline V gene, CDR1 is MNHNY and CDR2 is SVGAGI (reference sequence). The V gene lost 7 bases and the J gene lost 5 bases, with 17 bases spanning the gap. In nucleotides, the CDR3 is TGTGCCAGCATCCTGGGGATCGCGGGTACTGAAGCTTTCTTT. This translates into CASILGIAGTEAFF.

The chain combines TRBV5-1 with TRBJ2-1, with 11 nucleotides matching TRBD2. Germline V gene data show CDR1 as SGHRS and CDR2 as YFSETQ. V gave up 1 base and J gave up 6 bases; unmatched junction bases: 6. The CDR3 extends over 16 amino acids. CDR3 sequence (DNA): TGCGCCAGCAGCTTGCGTCCTAGCGGGGGGCTCAATGAGCAGTTCTTC. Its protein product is CASSLRPSGGLNEQFF.

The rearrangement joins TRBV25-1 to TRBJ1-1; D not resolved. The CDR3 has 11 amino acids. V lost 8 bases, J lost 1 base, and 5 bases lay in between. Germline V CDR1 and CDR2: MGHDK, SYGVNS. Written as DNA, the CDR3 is TGTGCCAGCGAGAGGAACACTGAAGCTTTCTTT. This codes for CASERNTEAFF. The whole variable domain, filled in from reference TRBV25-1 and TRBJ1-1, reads EADIYQTPRYLVIGTGKKITLECSQTMGHDKMYWYQQDPGMELHLIHYSYGVNSTEKGDLSSESTVSRIRTEHFPLTLESARPSHTSQYLCASERNTEAFFGQGTRLTVV.

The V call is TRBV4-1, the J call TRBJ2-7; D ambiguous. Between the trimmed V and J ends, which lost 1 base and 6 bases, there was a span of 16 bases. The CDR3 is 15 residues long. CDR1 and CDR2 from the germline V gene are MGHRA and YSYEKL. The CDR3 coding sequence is TGCGCCAGCAGCCAAGCCGCCATAGTAACTGGCGAGCAGTACTTC. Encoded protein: CASSQAAIVTGEQYF.

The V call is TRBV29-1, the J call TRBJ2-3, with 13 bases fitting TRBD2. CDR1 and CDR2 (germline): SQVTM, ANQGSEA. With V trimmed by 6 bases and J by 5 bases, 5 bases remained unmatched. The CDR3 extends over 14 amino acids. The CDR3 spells CSVGTSGAGDTQYF. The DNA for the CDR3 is TGCAGCGTAGGGACTAGCGGGGCTGGAGATACGCAGTATTTT.

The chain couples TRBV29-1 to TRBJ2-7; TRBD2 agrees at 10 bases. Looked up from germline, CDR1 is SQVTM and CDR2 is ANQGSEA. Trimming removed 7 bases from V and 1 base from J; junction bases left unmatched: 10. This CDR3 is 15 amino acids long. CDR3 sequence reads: CSATGSGGASYEQYF. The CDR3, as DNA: TGCAGCGCCACGGGGAGCGGGGGGGCTTCCTACGAGCAGTACTTC.

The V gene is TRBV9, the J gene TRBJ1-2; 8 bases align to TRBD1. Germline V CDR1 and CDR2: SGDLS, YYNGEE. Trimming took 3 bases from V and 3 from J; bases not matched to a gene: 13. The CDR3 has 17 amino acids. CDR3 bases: TGTGCCAGCAGCGGCCAGGGTACAGGGGGGGTTTACTATGGCTACACCTTC. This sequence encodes CASSGQGTGGVYYGYTF.

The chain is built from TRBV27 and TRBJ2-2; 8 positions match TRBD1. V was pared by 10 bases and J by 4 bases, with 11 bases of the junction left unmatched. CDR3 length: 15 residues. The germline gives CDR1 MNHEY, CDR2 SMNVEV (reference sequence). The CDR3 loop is CATKPGQEVTGELFF. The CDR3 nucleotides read TGTGCCACCAAACCGGGACAGGAAGTCACCGGGGAGCTGTTTTTT.

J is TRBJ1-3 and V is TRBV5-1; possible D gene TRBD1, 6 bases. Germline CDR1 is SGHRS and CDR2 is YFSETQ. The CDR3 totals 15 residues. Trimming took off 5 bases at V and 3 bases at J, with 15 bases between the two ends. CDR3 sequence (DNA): TGCGCCAGCAGACCTACAGGGTCCGGTGGAAACACCATATATTTT. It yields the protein CASRPTGSGGNTIYF.

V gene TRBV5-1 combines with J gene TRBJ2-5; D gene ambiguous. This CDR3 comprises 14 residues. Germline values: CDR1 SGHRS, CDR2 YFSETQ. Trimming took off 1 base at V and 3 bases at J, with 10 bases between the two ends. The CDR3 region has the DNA TGCGCCAGCAGCTTGACCCTTAGAGAAGAGACCCAGTACTTC. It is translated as CASSLTLREETQYF.